This entry is about one T cell receptor beta chain. V was clipped by 1 base and J by 3 bases; unmatched bases: 4. Germline V lookup: CDR1 SGHTA, CDR2 FQGTGA. The CDR3 contains 15 residues. Sequencing used immunoSEQ multiplex PCR; TCRdb keeps in-frame clones, though not all of them. The sample yields 150,000 to 200,000 clones, around 87% seen once. This specimen comes from a study of blood T cell repertoires in COVID-19. The chain recombines TRBV7-3 with TRBJ2-3, with 7 bases aligning to TRBD1. The receptor was derived from a man aged 40-49 years with active or convalescent COVID-19. The sample comprised peripheral blood. Here the CDR3 DNA reads TGTGCCAGCAGCTTAAAGCAGGGGGTAACAGATACGCAGTATTTT. As protein: CASSLKQGVTDTQYF.